Described below is a single T cell receptor beta chain sequence and its context. Its antigen is undetermined. These data originate in a study of cytomegalovirus exposure and HLA in healthy donors. Some clones are missing from TCRdb's copy, which holds only in-frame ones; the method was immunoSEQ multiplex PCR. The top ten clones hold approximately 1.1% of a sample with 250,000 to 350,000 clones, approximately 90% of them seen once. Study-wide points: The study listed about 150 cytomegalovirus-associated TCR beta chains. First-cohort TCR clusters were later found to tend to co-occur in the roughly 130 validation repertoires. High specificity and sensitivity for cytomegalovirus status were reported for the classifier.

Between the trimmed V and J ends, which lost 1 base and 0 bases, there was a span of 10 bases. The germline gives CDR1 LGHNA, CDR2 YSLEER. The CDR3 consists of 16 residues. The genes are TRBV4-3 and TRBJ2-4; D is unresolved. Source material: PBMCs. This clonotype was sampled from a young woman in good health and CMV-seropositive. The chain's CDR3 is CASSQAMVQAKNIQYF. The DNA for the CDR3 is TGCGCCAGCAGCCAAGCGATGGTCCAAGCCAAAAACATTCAGTACTTC.